This record looks at one T cell receptor beta chain sequence and its context. Other DNA sequences in the sample encode the same CDR3. The sample is drawn from a study of blood T cell repertoires in COVID-19. Study-wide context: T cells, B-cell-depleted T cells, or PBMCs provided the cDNA or gDNA that served as material.

This CDR3 is built from 13 residues. Trimming stripped 0 bases from V and 1 base from J, with 5 bases between. The germline gives CDR1 SGDLS, CDR2 YYNGEE. One Seattle source followed patients from active infection through their disease course. Per the original data handling: By means of reference gene primer amplification, nucleated cell counts were estimated. TCRdb keeps only in-frame clones here, not all; method: immunoSEQ multiplex PCR. D and trimming come from the DNA, and the V and J calls and clone size come from that table. This sample has some 210,000 clones, with more than 85% found just once.

The chain is built from TRBV9 and TRBJ2-7; D gene uncertain. Material for sequencing was peripheral blood. This TCR was recovered from a man aged 55 to 70 with COVID-19, enrolled during active disease. The CDR3 nucleotides read TGTGCCAGCAGCGTAGGACAATCCTACGAGCAGTACTTC. As protein: CASSVGQSYEQYF.